This paragraph covers one T cell receptor (beta chain) sequence. These data come from a study of T-cell reconstitution after alpha-beta-depleted transplantation in children. The ends lost 0 bases at V and 1 base at J; junction bases unmatched: 5. CDR3 length equals 16 residues. Germline CDR1 SGHRS, CDR2 YFSETQ. Construction of the TCRbeta library involved unique molecular identifiers. A single record per CDR3 protein comes from TCRdb applying MiXCR to the PCR reads. The repertoire has 350,000 to 450,000 distinct CDR3 sequences, roughly 21% of them found once; the top ten carry 3.8%. This chain joins TRBV5-1 and TRBJ2-3, with 7 bases fitting TRBD2. The sequence was obtained from a human donor who donated a stem cell graft to a child with acute myeloid leukemia. Sequences were derived from PBMCs from the stem cell graft donor, sampled from the stem cell graft. The CDR3 here is CASSLVGRSRTDTQYF. The CDR3 nucleotides read TGCGCCAGCAGCTTGGTCGGGAGGTCACGCACAGATACGCAGTATTTT.